This T cell receptor (beta chain) stems from a study of molecular identifiers for immune sequencing clone quantification. Study findings and constraints: Clones above 20 RNA copies contained over 98% of effector molecules but under 1% of naive ones.

This clonotype was found many times. Its target is unknown. Previously described methods with listed TCR primers produced the bulk TCR libraries. TCRdb re-called the PCR reads through MiXCR, storing one row per CDR3 protein. Of some 320,000 distinct CDR3 sequences in the sample, over 20% are singletons; the top ten hold approximately 0.83%. Germline-derived CDR1 and CDR2 are LGHNA and YSLEER. Trimming stripped 0 bases from V and 2 bases from J, with 8 bases between. The CDR3 has 14 residues. Sorted naive CD8 T cells, roughly 19,000 to 1,100,000, were sequenced from 10%, 30% or 50% RNA. The V gene is TRBV4-3, the J gene TRBJ2-7; D uncertain. The receptor comes from a human donor in good health. Some libraries in this study had Jurkat cell RNA spiked in. The material sequenced was naive CD8+ T cells from blood, with Jurkat cell RNA spiked in. The subset denotes: FACS-sorted CD8+CD4-CCR7+CD45RA+ naive T cells. The CDR3 sequence: CASSQEVWTYEQYF. In DNA form, the CDR3 reads TGCGCCAGCAGCCAAGAGGTGTGGACCTACGAGCAGTACTTC.